Presented here are 8 T cell receptor beta chains from one specimen sequenced in a study of a mutant IDH1 vaccine in newly diagnosed glioma. Described time point: baseline, week 1 (first vaccination visit). Noted treatment: pre-vaccination baseline after standard-of-care therapy. This table comes from immunoSEQ multiplex PCR, and its TCRdb copy is limited to in-frame clones, with some not included. The sample holds over 25,000 clones; 80% to 90% are singletons and the top ten take around 5%. The sample consisted of PBMCs, taken from a glioma patient treated with radiotherapy, temozolomide or both. The receptors were sampled from a woman aged 40 to 50 with glioma.

The V call is TRBV2, the J call TRBJ1-2; tentatively, D is TRBD1 (6 bases). The CDR3 has 13 residues. Germline V gene lookup returns CDR1 SNHLY and CDR2 FYNNEI. V was trimmed by 4 bases and J by 7 bases, leaving 13 bases between them. CDR3 sequence reads: CASSVRGAAGYTF. The CDR3 DNA is TGTGCCAGCAGTGTCCGGGGGGCTGCTGGCTACACCTTC.

J is TRBJ1-2 and V is TRBV6-5; D gene unclear. V lost 3 bases to trimming and J lost 0 bases, with 11 bases between them. The CDR3 totals 15 residues. Germline assignment: CDR1 MNHEY and CDR2 SVGAGI. This CDR3 reads CASSYSVLANYGYTF. In DNA form, the CDR3 reads TGTGCCAGCAGTTATAGTGTCCTAGCTAACTATGGCTACACCTTC.

This chain connects TRBV4-2 to TRBJ1-2, with D uncertain. Germline V gene data show CDR1 as LGHNA and CDR2 as YNFKEQ. The CDR3 totals 16 residues. The V and J ends lost 0 bases and 5 bases respectively, with 16 bases between them. The chain's CDR3 is CASSQDRVVQRYGYTF. CDR3 sequence (DNA): TGTGCCAGCAGCCAAGATCGGGTGGTTCAACGATATGGCTACACCTTC.

The CDR3 is CASSLHMEGAQPQHF. CDR3 DNA sequence: TGCGCCAGCAGCCTCCATATGGAAGGGGCTCAGCCCCAGCATTTT. This chain uses TRBV4-3 with TRBJ1-5; D may be TRBD1 (5 bases). Deletions cut 4 bases from V and 6 bases from J, with 16 bases between. CDR1 and CDR2 (germline): LGHNA, YSLEER. There are 15 residues in the CDR3.

The gene calls are TRBV7-5 and TRBJ2-7; TRBD2 reflects the table's D call only, with no check against the DNA. TRBV7-5 has pseudogene status. The CDR3 sequence is 18 residues long. The CDR3 DNA follows: TGTGCCAGAAGCTTAGCCGGGAGGGTTCCGGGACAGAATTACGAGCAGTACTTC. It specifies CARSLAGRVPGQNYEQYF.

V gene TRBV7-6 combines with J gene TRBJ2-3; TRBD2 matches 13 bases. The V gene end was trimmed by 2 bases and the J gene end by 3 bases; junction bases not matched to a gene: 5. The CDR3 is 17 amino acids. Germline values: CDR1 SGHVS, CDR2 FNYEAQ. CDR3 sequence (DNA): TGTGCCAGCAGCTTAAGCACTAGCGGGGGGGCAACAGATACGCAGTATTTT. Amino acid sequence: CASSLSTSGGATDTQYF.

As concerns this clone: Relative to the germline gene, one junction end is altered; a read error may explain this. The chain has TRBV6-5 and TRBJ2-1, with 8 bases matching TRBD1. This CDR3 is 12 amino acids long. Germline V gene sequence: CDR1 MNHEY, CDR2 SVGAGI. CDR3 in amino acids: CASSYFRGQAVF. As DNA, the CDR3 is TGTGCCAGCAGTTATTTTCGGGGACAGGCAGTCTTC.

CDR3: CASSVDASGTDTQYF. The CDR3 nucleotides read TGTGCCAGCAGCGTAGATGCTAGCGGCACAGATACGCAGTATTTT. This chain joins TRBV9 and TRBJ2-3; D may be TRBD2 (6 bases). Germline V gene sequence: CDR1 SGDLS, CDR2 YYNGEE. The CDR3 contains 15 residues. The V end was cut by 0 bases, the J end by 1 base, with 9 bases between. The full variable domain, in which reference TRBV9 and TRBJ2-3 provide the parts outside the CDR3, is DSGVTQTPKHLITATGQRVTLRCSPRSGDLSVYWYQQSLDQGLQFLIQYYNGEERAKGNILERFSAQQFPDLHSELNLSSLELGDSALYFCASSVDASGTDTQYFGPGTRLTVL.